One and the same sample provided the 2 T cell receptor beta chains below, sequenced in a study of cytomegalovirus exposure and HLA in healthy donors (dated by TCRdb to 2017 to 2019). The receptor library was made with the immunoSEQ multiplex PCR assay. The multiplex PCR relied on a mix of 60 forward primers for TCR Vbeta segments and 13 reverse primers for TCR Jbeta segments. This is the immuneACCESS table as TCRdb keeps it, with only in-frame sequences that have V and J called. A part of the clones is gone; compared with another copy, unresolved V genes explain less than half, and the rest is unexplained. The sample table records 140,000 or so clones; around 70% of these occur just once. The ten most abundant clones make up around 2.2% of the sample. Source material: PBMCs. The receptors come from a man aged 40-50 years in good health and CMV-seronegative.

This chain joins TRBV7-9 and TRBJ2-7; tentatively, D is TRBD1 (6 bases). There are 15 residues in the CDR3. V was clipped by 0 bases and J by 5 bases, with 14 bases between them. Germline lookup yields CDR1 SEHNR and CDR2 FQNEAQ (reference sequence). The CDR3 sequence: CASSLAQGIFHEQYF. In nucleotides, the CDR3 is TGTGCCAGCAGCTTAGCCCAGGGGATTTTCCACGAGCAGTACTTC.

This rearrangement joins TRBV4-2 to TRBJ2-2; 9 nucleotides agree with TRBD2. V shed 0 bases, J shed 4 bases, and the junction held 3 bases outside the gene matches. The CDR3 sequence is 16 residues long. CDR1 and CDR2 (germline): LGHNA, YNFKEQ. CDR3 bases: TGTGCCAGCAGCCAAGATTGGACTAGCGTCACCGGGGAGCTGTTTTTT. It specifies CASSQDWTSVTGELFF.